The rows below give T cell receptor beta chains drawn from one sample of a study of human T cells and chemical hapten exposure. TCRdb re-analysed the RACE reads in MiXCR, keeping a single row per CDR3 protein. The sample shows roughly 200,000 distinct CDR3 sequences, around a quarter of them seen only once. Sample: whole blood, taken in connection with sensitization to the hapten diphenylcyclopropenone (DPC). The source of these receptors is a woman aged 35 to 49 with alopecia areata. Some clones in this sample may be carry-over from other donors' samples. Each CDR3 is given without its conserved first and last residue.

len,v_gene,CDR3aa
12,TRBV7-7,ASSLGGFQETQY
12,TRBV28,ASSWYSGANVLT
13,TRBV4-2,ASSQESRQSYEQY
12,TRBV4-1,ASSQDLDGPKLF
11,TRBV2,ASGQISGNTIY
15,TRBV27,ASRRGHRGVGSEKLF
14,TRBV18,ASSPPGIAGGSTQY
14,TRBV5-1,ASSLFYGTEVYEQY
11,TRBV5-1,ASSQPPQETQY
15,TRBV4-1,ASSQARGGRQGNGYT
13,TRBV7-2,ASSLDGGGADTQY
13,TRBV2,ASSRDRGNGETQY
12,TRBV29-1,SVQGTSAYNEQF
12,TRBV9,ASSVGAGQETQY
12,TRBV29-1,SVERAGYRNEQF
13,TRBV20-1,SARDEAGVVYEQY
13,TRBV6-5,ASRRDMTGGYEQY
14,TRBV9,ASSVGQGVGYTEAF
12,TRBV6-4,ASRGSGEADTQY
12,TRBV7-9,ASSRTENTGELF
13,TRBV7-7,ASSLADRNTGELF
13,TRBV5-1,ASSLVPGGDTEAF
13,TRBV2,ASSVRRGSTDTQY
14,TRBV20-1,SARSRLAGGPNEQF
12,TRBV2,ASHRDSSYNEQF
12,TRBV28,ASSYKQSRDTQY
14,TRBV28,ASSLAVPGSNEKLF
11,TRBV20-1,SARLTTTGELF
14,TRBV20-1,SARVDSGRSYNEQF